This T cell receptor beta chain is from a study of cytomegalovirus exposure and HLA in healthy donors. 13 Jbeta primers and 60 Vbeta primers were used for the PCR. Sequencing was performed with immunoSEQ multiplex PCR; in TCRdb, only in-frame clones are kept and a portion is missing. The sample yields approximately 200,000 clones, almost 80% seen once. CDR3 size: 16 residues. The ends were cut back, 1 base at V and 0 bases at J, with 12 bases in the middle. The V gene's germline CDR1 is LGHNA and CDR2 YSLEER. The source is a man younger than 35 in good health and CMV-seronegative. The V and J genes are TRBV4-3 and TRBJ1-1; D perhaps matches TRBD1 (5 bases). Material: PBMCs. The CDR3 is CASSQGEAGLNTEAFF. In DNA form, the CDR3 reads TGCGCCAGCAGCCAAGGGGAGGCAGGGCTGAACACTGAAGCTTTCTTT.